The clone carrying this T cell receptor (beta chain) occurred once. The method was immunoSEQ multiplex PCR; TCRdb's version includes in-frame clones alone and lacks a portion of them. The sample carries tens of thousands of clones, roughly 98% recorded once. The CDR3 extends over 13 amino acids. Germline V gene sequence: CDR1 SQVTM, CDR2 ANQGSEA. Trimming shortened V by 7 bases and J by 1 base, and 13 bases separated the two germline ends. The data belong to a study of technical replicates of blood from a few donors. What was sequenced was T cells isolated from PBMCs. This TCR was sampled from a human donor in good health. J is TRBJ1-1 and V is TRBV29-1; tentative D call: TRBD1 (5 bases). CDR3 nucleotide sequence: TGCAGCGCAGACGGGGGGACGAACACTGAAGCTTTCTTT. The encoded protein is CSADGGTNTEAFF.